A single sample gave rise to the 3 T cell receptor beta chains below, sequenced in a study of cytomegalovirus exposure and HLA in healthy donors. Primers included in the PCR were 60 Vbeta and 13 Jbeta primers. Produced via immunoSEQ multiplex PCR; TCRdb's table is partial and in-frame only. Among roughly 100,000 clones listed, around 75% were seen once. Sequenced: PBMCs. These receptors were obtained from a female donor in good health and CMV-seronegative.

This clone was seen a single time. The V and J genes are TRBV7-8 and TRBJ2-1; 13 nucleotides match TRBD2. The CDR3 has 16 amino acids. Germline V gives CDR1 SGHVS, CDR2 FQNEAQ. V shed 4 bases, J shed 6 bases, and the junction held 6 bases outside the gene matches. CDR3 protein: CASSSQLAGGSNEQFF. The CDR3 nucleotides read TGTGCCAGCAGCTCCCAACTAGCGGGAGGGTCCAATGAGCAGTTCTTC.

The chain combines TRBV4-1 with TRBJ1-4; 7 bases match TRBD1. The CDR3 loop spans 15 amino acids. Germline-derived CDR1 and CDR2 are MGHRA and YSYEKL. Trimming removed 1 base from V and 1 base from J; junction bases left unmatched: 0. The CDR3 DNA sequence: TGCGCCAGCAGCCAAGGACAGGGAACTAATGAAAAACTGTTTTTT. Translating gives CASSQGQGTNEKLFF.

The chain carries TRBV29-1 and TRBJ2-7, with 7 nucleotides matching TRBD2. The CDR3 totals 13 residues. Trimming cost V 4 bases and J 1 base; bases outside gene matches: 4. Germline CDR1 and CDR2: SQVTM and ANQGSEA. The CDR3 DNA sequence: TGCAGCGTTGTGGGCGGGAGATCCTACGAGCAGTACTTC. This encodes CSVVGGRSYEQYF.